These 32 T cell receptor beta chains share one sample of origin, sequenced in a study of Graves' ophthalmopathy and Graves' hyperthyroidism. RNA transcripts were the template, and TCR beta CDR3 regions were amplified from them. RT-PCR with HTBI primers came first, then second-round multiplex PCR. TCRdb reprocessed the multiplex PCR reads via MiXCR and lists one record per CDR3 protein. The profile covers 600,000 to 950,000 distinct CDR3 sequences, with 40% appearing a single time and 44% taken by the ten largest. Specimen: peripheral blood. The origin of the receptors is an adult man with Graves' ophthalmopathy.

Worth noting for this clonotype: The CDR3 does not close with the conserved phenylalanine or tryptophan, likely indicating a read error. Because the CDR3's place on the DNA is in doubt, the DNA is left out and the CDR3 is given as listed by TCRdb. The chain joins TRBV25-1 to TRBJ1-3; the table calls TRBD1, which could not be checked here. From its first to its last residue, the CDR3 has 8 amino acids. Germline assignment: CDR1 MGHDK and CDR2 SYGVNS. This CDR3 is CASSDPGV.

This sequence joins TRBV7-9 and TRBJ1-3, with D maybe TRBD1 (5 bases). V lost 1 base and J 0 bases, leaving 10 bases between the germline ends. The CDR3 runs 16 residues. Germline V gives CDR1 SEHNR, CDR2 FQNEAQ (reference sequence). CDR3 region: CASSLVSGGSGNTIYF. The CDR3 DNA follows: TGTGCCAGCAGCTTAGTCAGCGGGGGCTCTGGAAACACCATATATTTT.

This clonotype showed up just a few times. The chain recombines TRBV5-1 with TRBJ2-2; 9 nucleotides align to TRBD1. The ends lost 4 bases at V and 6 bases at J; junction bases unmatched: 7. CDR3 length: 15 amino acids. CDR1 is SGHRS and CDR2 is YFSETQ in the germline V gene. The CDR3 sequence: CASSLGDREAGELFF. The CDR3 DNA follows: TGCGCCAGCAGCCTCGGGGACAGGGAGGCCGGGGAGCTGTTTTTT.

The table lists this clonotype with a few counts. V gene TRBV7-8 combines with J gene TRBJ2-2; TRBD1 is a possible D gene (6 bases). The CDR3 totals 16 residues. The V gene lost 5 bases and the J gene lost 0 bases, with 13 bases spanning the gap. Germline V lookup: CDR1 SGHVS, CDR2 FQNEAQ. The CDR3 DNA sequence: TGTGCCAGCAGCCCTCGGGACATACCGAACACCGGGGAGCTGTTTTTT. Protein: CASSPRDIPNTGELFF. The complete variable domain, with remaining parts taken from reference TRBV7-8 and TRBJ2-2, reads GAGVSQSPRYKVAKRGQDVALRCDPISGHVSLFWYQQALGQGPEFLTYFQNEAQLDKSGLPSDRFFAERPEGSVSTLKIQRTQQEDSAVYLCASSPRDIPNTGELFFGEGSRLTVL.

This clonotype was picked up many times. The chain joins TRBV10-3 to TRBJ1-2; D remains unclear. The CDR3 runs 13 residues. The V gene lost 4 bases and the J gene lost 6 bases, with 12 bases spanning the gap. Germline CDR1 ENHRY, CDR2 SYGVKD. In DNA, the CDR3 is TGTGCCATCAGTGTCCAGGAGGGAGATGGCTACACCTTC. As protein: CAISVQEGDGYTF.

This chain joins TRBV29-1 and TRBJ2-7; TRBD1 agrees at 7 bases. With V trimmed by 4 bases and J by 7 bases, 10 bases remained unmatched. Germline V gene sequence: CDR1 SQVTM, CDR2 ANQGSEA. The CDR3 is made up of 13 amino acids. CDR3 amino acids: CSVAQGVASEQYF. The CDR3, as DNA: TGCAGCGTTGCTCAGGGGGTGGCGAGTGAGCAGTACTTC.

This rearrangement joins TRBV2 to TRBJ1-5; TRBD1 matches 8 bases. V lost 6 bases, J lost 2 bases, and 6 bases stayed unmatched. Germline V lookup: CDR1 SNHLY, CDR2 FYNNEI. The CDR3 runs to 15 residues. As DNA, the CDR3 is TGTGCCAGCAGCGTCGACAGGGGACGCAATCAGCCCCAGCATTTT. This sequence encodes CASSVDRGRNQPQHF. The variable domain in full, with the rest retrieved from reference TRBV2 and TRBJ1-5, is EPEVTQTPSHQVTQMGQEVILRCVPISNHLYFYWYRQILGQKVEFLVSFYNNEISEKSEIFDDQFSVERPDGSNFTLKIRSTKLEDSAMYFCASSVDRGRNQPQHFGDGTRLSIL.

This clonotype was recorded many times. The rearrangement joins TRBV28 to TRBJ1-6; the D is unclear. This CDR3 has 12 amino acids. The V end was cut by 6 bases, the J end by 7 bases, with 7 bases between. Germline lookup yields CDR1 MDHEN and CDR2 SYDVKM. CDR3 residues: CASRNSNSPLHF. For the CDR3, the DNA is TGTGCCAGCAGGAATTCCAATTCACCCCTCCACTTT.

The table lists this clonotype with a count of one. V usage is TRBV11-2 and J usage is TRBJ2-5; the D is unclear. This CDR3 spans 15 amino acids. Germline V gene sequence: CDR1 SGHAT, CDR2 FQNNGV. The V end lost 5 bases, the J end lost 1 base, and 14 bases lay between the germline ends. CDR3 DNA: TGTGCCAGCAGCCAGTTCACGCAGAGCCAAGAGACCCAGTACTTC. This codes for CASSQFTQSQETQYF.

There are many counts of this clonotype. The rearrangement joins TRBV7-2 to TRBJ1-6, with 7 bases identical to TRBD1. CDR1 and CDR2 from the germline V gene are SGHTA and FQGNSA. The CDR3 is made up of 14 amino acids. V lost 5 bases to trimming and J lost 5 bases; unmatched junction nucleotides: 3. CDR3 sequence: CASSVTGNNSPLHF. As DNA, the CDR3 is TGTGCCAGCAGCGTGACAGGGAATAATTCACCCCTCCACTTT. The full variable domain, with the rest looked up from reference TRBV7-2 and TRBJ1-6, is GAGVSQSPSNKVTEKGKDVELRCDPISGHTALYWYRQSLGQGLEFLIYFQGNSAPDKSGLPSDRFSAERTGGSVSTLTIQRTQQEDSAVYLCASSVTGNNSPLHFGNGTRLTVT.

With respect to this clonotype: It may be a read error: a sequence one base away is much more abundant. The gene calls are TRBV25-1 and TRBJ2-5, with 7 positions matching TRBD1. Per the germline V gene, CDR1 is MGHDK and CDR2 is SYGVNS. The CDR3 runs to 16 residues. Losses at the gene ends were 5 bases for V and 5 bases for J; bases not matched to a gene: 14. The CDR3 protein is CASSPRTRGRGETQYF. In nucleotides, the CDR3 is TGTGCCAGCAGTCCTAGGACAAGGGGGCGTGGGGAGACCCAGTACTTC.

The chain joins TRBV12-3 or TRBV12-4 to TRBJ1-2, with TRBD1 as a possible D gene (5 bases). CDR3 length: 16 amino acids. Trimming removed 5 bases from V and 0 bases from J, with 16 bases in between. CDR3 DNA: TGTGCCAGCAGTCTTTTAGGGACGTCCCCTAACTATGGCTACACCTTC. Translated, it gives CASSLLGTSPNYGYTF.

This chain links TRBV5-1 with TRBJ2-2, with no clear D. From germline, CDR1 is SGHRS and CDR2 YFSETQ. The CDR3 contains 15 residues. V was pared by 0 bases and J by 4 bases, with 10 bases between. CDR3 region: CASSLVQQSTGELFF. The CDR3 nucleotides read TGCGCCAGCAGCTTGGTACAGCAAAGCACCGGGGAGCTGTTTTTT. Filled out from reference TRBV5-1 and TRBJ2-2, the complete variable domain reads KAGVTQTPRYLIKTRGQQVTLSCSPISGHRSVSWYQQTPGQGLQFLFEYFSETQRNKGNFPGRFSGRQFSNSRSEMNVSTLELGDSALYLCASSLVQQSTGELFFGEGSRLTVL.

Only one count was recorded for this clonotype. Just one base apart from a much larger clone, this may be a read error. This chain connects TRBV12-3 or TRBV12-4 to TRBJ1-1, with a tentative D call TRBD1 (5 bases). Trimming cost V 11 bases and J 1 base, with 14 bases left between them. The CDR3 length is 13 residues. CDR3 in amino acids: CAVKGTGNTEAFF. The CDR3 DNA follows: TGTGCCGTCAAAGGGACCGGGAACACTGAAGCTTTCTTT.

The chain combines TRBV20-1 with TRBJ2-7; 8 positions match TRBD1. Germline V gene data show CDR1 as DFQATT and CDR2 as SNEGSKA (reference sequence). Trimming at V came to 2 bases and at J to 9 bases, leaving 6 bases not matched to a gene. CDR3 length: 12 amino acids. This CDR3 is CSARQGARGQYF. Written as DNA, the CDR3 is TGCAGTGCTAGACAGGGGGCCAGAGGGCAGTACTTC.

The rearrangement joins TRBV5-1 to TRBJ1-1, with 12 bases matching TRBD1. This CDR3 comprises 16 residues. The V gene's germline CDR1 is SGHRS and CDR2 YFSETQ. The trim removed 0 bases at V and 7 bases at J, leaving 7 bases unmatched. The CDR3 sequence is CASSLGRDRGRDEAFF. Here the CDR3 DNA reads TGCGCCAGCAGCTTGGGACGGGACAGGGGGCGAGATGAAGCTTTCTTT.

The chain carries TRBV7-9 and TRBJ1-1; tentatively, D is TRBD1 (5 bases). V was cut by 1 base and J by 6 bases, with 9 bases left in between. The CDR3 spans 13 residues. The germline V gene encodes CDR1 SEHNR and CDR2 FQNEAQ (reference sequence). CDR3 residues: CASSLEGFAEAFF. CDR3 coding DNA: TGTGCCAGCAGCTTAGAGGGGTTCGCTGAAGCTTTCTTT.

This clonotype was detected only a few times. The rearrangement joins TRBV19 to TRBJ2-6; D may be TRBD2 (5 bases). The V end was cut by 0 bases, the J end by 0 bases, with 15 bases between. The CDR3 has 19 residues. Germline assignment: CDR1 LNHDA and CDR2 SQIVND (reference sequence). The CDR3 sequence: CASSIDGSDYFSGANVLTF. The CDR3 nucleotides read TGTGCCAGTAGTATAGATGGGAGTGACTACTTCTCTGGGGCCAACGTCCTGACTTTC.

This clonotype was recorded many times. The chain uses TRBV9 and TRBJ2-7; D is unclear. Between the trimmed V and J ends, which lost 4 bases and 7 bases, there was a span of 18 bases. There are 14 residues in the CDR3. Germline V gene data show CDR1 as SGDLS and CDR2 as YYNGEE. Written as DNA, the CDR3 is TGTGCCAGCAGCTCCGGGCCTCAAGATAGGGAGCAGTACTTC. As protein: CASSSGPQDREQYF.

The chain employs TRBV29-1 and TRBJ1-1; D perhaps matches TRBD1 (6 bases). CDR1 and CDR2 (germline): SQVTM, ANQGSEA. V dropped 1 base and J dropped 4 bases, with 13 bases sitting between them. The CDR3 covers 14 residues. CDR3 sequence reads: CSVEVGASGTEAFF. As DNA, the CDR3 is TGCAGCGTTGAAGTGGGGGCTTCGGGCACTGAAGCTTTCTTT. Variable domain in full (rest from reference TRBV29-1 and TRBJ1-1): SAVISQKPSRDICQRGTSLTIQCQVDSQVTMMFWYRQQPGQSLTLIATANQGSEATYESGFVIDKFPISRPNLTFSTLTVSNMSPEDSSIYLCSVEVGASGTEAFFGQGTRLTVV.

CDR3 in amino acids: CSARGDNSPLHF. The CDR3 nucleotides read TGCAGTGCCCGGGGGGACAACTCACCCCTCCACTTT. The rearrangement uses TRBV20-1 and TRBJ1-6; D is perhaps TRBD1 (6 bases). Germline CDR1 DFQATT, CDR2 SNEGSKA (reference sequence). V was cut by 6 bases and J by 10 bases, with 13 bases left in between. The CDR3 length is 12 residues.

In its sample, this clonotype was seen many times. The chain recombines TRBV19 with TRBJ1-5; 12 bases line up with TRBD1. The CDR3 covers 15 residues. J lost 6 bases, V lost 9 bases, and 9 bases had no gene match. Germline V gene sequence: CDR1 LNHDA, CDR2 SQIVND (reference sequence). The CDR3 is CASSIGTGGFQPQHF. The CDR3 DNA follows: TGTGCCAGCAGCATAGGGACAGGGGGCTTTCAGCCCCAGCATTTT.

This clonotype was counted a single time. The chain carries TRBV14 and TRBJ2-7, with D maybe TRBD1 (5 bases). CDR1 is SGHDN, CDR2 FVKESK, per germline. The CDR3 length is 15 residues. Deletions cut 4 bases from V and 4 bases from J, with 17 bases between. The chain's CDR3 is CASSPHRGRDYEQYF. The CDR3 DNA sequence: TGTGCCAGCAGCCCTCACCGAGGCAGGGATTACGAGCAGTACTTC.

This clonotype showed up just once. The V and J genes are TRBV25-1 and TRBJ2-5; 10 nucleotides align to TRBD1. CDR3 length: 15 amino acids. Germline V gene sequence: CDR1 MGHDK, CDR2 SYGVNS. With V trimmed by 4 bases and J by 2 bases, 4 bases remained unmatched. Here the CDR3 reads CASSARTGGQETQYF. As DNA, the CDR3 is TGTGCCAGCAGTGCAAGGACAGGGGGACAAGAGACCCAGTACTTC.

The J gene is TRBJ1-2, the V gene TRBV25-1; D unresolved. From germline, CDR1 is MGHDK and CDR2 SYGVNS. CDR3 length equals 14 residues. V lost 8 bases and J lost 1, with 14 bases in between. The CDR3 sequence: CASDSRRLNYGYTF. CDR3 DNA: TGTGCCAGCGATTCTCGACGGCTTAACTATGGCTACACCTTC.

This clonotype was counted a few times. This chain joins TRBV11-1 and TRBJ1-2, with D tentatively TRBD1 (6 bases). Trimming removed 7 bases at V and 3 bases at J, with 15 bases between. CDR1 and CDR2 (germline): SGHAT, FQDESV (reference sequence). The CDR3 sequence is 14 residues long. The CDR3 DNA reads TGTGCCAGCACTCCTCGGGAGGGGGACTATGGCTACACCTTC. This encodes CASTPREGDYGYTF.

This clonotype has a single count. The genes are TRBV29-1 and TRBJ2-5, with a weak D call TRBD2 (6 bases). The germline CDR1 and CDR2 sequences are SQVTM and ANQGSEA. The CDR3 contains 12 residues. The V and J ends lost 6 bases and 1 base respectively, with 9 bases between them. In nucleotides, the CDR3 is TGCAGCGTAGCGACTAGCCAAGAGACCCAGTACTTC. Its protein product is CSVATSQETQYF. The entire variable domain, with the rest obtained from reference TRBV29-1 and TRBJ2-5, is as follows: SAVISQKPSRDICQRGTSLTIQCQVDSQVTMMFWYRQQPGQSLTLIATANQGSEATYESGFVIDKFPISRPNLTFSTLTVSNMSPEDSSIYLCSVATSQETQYFGPGTRLLVL.

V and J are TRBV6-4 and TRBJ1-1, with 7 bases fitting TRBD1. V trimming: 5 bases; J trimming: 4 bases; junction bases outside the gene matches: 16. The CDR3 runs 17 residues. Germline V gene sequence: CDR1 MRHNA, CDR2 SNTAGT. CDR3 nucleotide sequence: TGTGCCAGCAGTTACCACAGGGGAGGTGGTGTGTTCACTGAAGCTTTCTTT. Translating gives CASSYHRGGGVFTEAFF.

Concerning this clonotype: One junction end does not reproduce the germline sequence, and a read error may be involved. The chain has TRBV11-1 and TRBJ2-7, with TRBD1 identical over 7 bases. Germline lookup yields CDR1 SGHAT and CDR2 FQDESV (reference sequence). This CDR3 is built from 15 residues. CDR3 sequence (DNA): TGTGCCAGCAGCCCCGGGACAGCAAGCTCCGACGAGCAGTACTTC. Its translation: CASSPGTASSDEQYF.

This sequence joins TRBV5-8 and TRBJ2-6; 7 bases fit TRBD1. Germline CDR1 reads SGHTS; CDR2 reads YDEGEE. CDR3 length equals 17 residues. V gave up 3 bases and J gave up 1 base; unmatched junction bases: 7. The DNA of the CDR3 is TGTGCCAGCAGCTGGGGGACAGCCCGTTCTGGGGCCAACGTCCTGACTTTC. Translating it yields CASSWGTARSGANVLTF. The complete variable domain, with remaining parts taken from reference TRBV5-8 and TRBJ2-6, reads EAGVTQSPTHLIKTRGQQATLRCSPISGHTSVYWYQQALGLGLQFLLWYDEGEERNRGNFPPRFSGRQFPNYSSELNVNALELEDSALYLCASSWGTARSGANVLTFGAGSRLTVL.

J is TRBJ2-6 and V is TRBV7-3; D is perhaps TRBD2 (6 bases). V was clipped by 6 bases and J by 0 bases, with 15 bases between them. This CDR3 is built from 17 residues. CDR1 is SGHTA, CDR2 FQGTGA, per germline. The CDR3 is CASRPGQGGSGANVLTF. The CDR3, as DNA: TGTGCCAGCAGACCCGGGCAGGGAGGCTCTGGGGCCAACGTCCTGACTTTC.

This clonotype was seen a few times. The CDR3: CSVETRLDEQYF. CDR3 sequence (DNA): TGCAGCGTTGAAACCAGGTTGGACGAGCAGTACTTC. The V gene is TRBV29-1, the J gene TRBJ2-7; D remains ambiguous. V lost 2 bases and J lost 5, with 10 bases in between. The CDR3 is made up of 12 amino acids. The V gene's germline CDR1 is SQVTM and CDR2 ANQGSEA.